The rows below give T cell receptor beta chains drawn from one sample of a study of cytomegalovirus exposure and HLA in healthy donors. Profiling relied on immunoSEQ multiplex PCR, and the TCRdb table lists in-frame clones only, not all of them. Seen here are under 150,000 clones, about 64% observed once, and the top ten hold about 7.7%. What was sequenced was PBMCs. The source of these receptors is a young man in good health and CMV-seropositive. The CDR3 runs from the conserved cysteine through the conserved F or W.

TRBJ2-7,TRBV11-2,CASSSVRQSSYEQYF
TRBJ2-7,TRBV27,CASSWTVSYEQYF
TRBJ2-3,TRBV1,CTRLRQNTDTQYF
TRBJ1-2,TRBV5-1,CASSLAFDRGQGYTF
TRBJ1-6,TRBV6-1,CASIGRGPDNSPLHF
TRBJ1-2,TRBV7-3,CASSPRQGAEGYTF
TRBJ1-6,TRBV11-2,CASSLAGQSNSPLHF
TRBJ1-3,TRBV19,CASSITVSGNTIYF
TRBJ2-2,TRBV6-1,CASTSVQGNAGELFF
TRBJ1-3,TRBV7-2,CASSTYRDSGNTIYF
TRBJ1-6,TRBV6-1,CASSARTGENSPLHF
TRBJ2-3,TRBV5-4,CASNRAGGLTDTQYF
TRBJ2-2,TRBV25-1,CASSGDRGTTGELFF
TRBJ2-2,TRBV10-1,CASSLRGAGTGELFF
TRBJ2-7,TRBV2,CASSEFGTGPYEQYF
TRBJ1-4,TRBV13,CASSQGVNNEKLFF
TRBJ1-6,TRBV27,CASRLEGFASYSYNSPLHF
TRBJ1-4,TRBV4-1,CASSSGGSVEKLFF
TRBJ2-5,TRBV27,CASSFQDRGLRETQYF
TRBJ2-2,TRBV18,CASSPRGTGELFF
TRBJ2-1,TRBV10-1,CASRILAGGPKNEQFF
TRBJ1-1,TRBV5-6,CASSFRTGGRRNTEAFF
TRBJ2-4,TRBV5-1,CASSLVLAGTGAKNIQYF
TRBJ1-2,TRBV29-1,CSVAKQGGYGYTF
TRBJ1-4,TRBV29-1,CSGADREREKLFF
TRBJ1-1,TRBV6-5,CASSTDRGTNTEAFF
TRBJ1-2,TRBV30,CAWSTWGTDGYTF
TRBJ2-2,TRBV6-1,CASRPGGTGELFF
TRBJ2-3,TRBV4-1,CASSQAADTQYF
TRBJ2-3,TRBV5-1,CASSLGQRGGTDTQYF
TRBJ1-1,TRBV28,CASSLSGAEAFF
TRBJ2-1,TRBV4-1,CASSRLAGAGSGQFF
TRBJ2-1,TRBV5-1,CASSLTGTRPNEQFF
TRBJ2-3,TRBV27,CASSPGTGSTDTQYF
TRBJ1-1,TRBV6-5,CASSYVPGQGWAFF
TRBJ1-6,TRBV13,CASSFSSSYNSPLHF
TRBJ1-1,TRBV18,CASSPTNSGTEAFF
TRBJ2-1,TRBV9,CASSSDRVRGEQFF
TRBJ2-5,TRBV6-1,CASHGVGETQYF
TRBJ2-7,TRBV5-6,CASSLPTQGVYEQYF
TRBJ2-3,TRBV5-4,CASSLRSGPEDTQYF
TRBJ2-1,TRBV28,CASSFGQLFLWQFF
TRBJ2-7,TRBV18,CASSPRTGSYEQYF